The present T cell receptor beta chain was sequenced within a study of T-cell memory formation after mild COVID-19. This clonotype was observed a few times. TCRdb itself ran the 5' RACE reads through MiXCR, one entry per CDR3 protein. The sample holds about 260,000 distinct CDR3 sequences, 15% to 20% seen once. V lost 5 bases to trimming and J lost 0 bases; unmatched junction nucleotides: 9. Germline-derived CDR1 and CDR2 are SGHVS and FNYEAQ. The CDR3 is 16 amino acids. V is TRBV7-6 and J is TRBJ1-1; 7 bases are a match to TRBD1. The receptor was isolated from a man aged 18 to 30 who had mild COVID-19 (a few samples of this study predate the infection). Cell type and time point are not known. Sequencing was performed on PBMCs or a T cell subset sorted from them (not recorded which). For the CDR3, the DNA is TGTGCCAGCAGCCCCGGGACAGACGGCATGAACACTGAAGCTTTCTTT. Translation: CASSPGTDGMNTEAFF.